This T cell receptor beta chain was captured by sequencing in a study of Graves' ophthalmopathy and Graves' hyperthyroidism. Turning to the study itself: Hyperthyroidism showing no ophthalmopathy within 18 months of follow-up was stable. Whole-study results and caveats: Most thyroid clonotypes with frequency above 0.001 were detected in blood too.

This clonotype occurred a few times. What it recognizes is unknown. Hyperthyroidism patients had new diagnoses, durations under 2 months, and ages of 18 to 65. Uncontrolled infections, other autoimmune diseases, pregnancy or lactation barred patients from enrollment. Per germline, CDR1 ENHRY and CDR2 SYGVKD. Trimming stripped 5 bases from V and 5 bases from J, with 9 bases between. There are 12 residues in the CDR3. Investigators amplified TCR beta CDR3 regions from RNA transcripts. First-round RT-PCR with HTBI primers preceded a second-round multiplex PCR. Via MiXCR, TCRdb re-called the multiplex PCR reads, giving one row per CDR3 protein. Seen here are around 1.1 million distinct CDR3 sequences, 35% to 40% observed once, and the top ten hold 11%.

Specimen: peripheral blood or thyroid tissue (not recorded which). J is TRBJ1-1 and V is TRBV10-3; D gene unclear. This TCR was recovered from an adult man with Graves' hyperthyroidism. CDR3 residues: CAISYGRTEAFF. The CDR3 DNA sequence: TGTGCCATCAGTTACGGGAGGACTGAAGCTTTCTTT.